A single sample gave rise to the 27 T cell receptor beta chains below, sequenced in a study of tumor and adjacent non-tumor tissue in lung cancer. No cell sorting was done before RNA was extracted from the tissue. TCRbeta libraries were built with three rounds of nested PCR, modified from ARM-PCR. TCRdb fed the multiplex PCR reads into MiXCR, producing one record per CDR3 protein. This table has tens of thousands of distinct CDR3 sequences, about 61% appearing once. Sample: lung tumor tissue. The receptors originated from a man aged 45-60 years with non-small cell lung cancer.

On this clonotype: A much more abundant neighbour one base away suggests this may be a read error. This rearrangement joins TRBV12-3 or TRBV12-4 to TRBJ2-4; D uncertain. This CDR3 has 14 amino acids. DNA for the CDR3: TGTGCCAGAAGTTTACTTGGAGCCAAAAACATTCAGTACTTC. Protein sequence: CARSLLGAKNIQYF.

This chain joins TRBV28 and TRBJ2-6, with D uncertain. V gave up 10 bases and J gave up 0 bases, with 10 bases separating them. Germline CDR1 reads MDHEN; CDR2 reads SYDVKM. This CDR3 has 14 residues. This chain's CDR3 is CANNENSGANVLTF. DNA of the CDR3: TGTGCCAACAACGAAAACTCTGGGGCCAACGTCCTGACTTTC.

With regard to this clonotype: This may arise from a read error, as a much more abundant clone is one base away. The rearrangement joins TRBV6-6 to TRBJ2-3; 7 bases map to TRBD1. Germline V gives CDR1 MNHNY, CDR2 SVGAGI (reference sequence). CDR3 size: 15 residues. Unmatched junction bases numbered 9, after V lost 5 bases and J lost 4 bases. Written as DNA, the CDR3 is TGTGCCAGCAGTATGGGACAGAACCTAGCAGATACGCAGTATTTT. It encodes CASSMGQNLADTQYF.

The count of this clonotype is one. The junction departs from the called germline gene at one end, perhaps through a read error. CDR3 protein: CSVRMHYEQYF. The CDR3 nucleotides are TGCAGCGTCCGGATGCACTACGAGCAGTACTTT. This chain links TRBV29-1 with TRBJ2-7, with D unclear. This CDR3 region has 11 residues. Germline assignment: CDR1 SQVTM and CDR2 ANQGSEA.

This clonotype was seen many times. This chain joins TRBV29-1 and TRBJ2-3; D not certain. This CDR3 is 13 amino acids long. Trimming stripped 6 bases from V and 6 bases from J, with 16 bases between. Germline CDR1 and CDR2: SQVTM and ANQGSEA. The CDR3 loop is CSVDRLPVDTQYF. The CDR3 region has the DNA TGCAGCGTCGACCGGCTCCCCGTCGATACGCAGTATTTT.

The chain links TRBV14 to TRBJ2-3; either TRBD1 or TRBD2 may fit D (6 bases each). Trimming stripped 4 bases from V and 1 base from J, with 15 bases between. This CDR3 has 16 residues. Per the germline V gene, CDR1 is SGHDN and CDR2 is FVKESK. The CDR3 reads CASSLRGLVGTDTQYF. The CDR3 nucleotides are TGTGCCAGCAGCCTACGGGGGCTGGTCGGCACAGATACGCAGTATTTT.

Details on this clonotype: Given a much more abundant clone one base away, this may be a read error. V gene TRBV20-1 combines with J gene TRBJ1-5; perhaps TRBD1 as D (6 bases). The CDR3 has 15 amino acids. CDR1 is DFQATT, CDR2 SNEGSKA, per germline (reference sequence). The V gene lost 3 bases and the J gene lost 4 bases, with 16 bases spanning the gap. The DNA of the CDR3 is TGCAGTGCTAGCTGGGGGGGGACAACGAATCAGCCCCAGCATTTT. Translated: CSASWGGTTNQPQHF.

Worth noting for this clonotype: A read error may account for a junction end that differs from germline. The chain carries TRBV29-1 and TRBJ2-1; possible D gene TRBD1, 6 bases. This CDR3 contains 14 residues. Germline V lookup: CDR1 SQVTM, CDR2 ANQGSEA. This chain's CDR3 is CSVVAGTWYNEQFF. In DNA form, the CDR3 reads TGCAGCGTTGTGGCAGGGACATGGTACAATGAGCAGTTCTTT.

This clonotype showed up just once. The junction departs from the called germline gene at one end, perhaps through a read error. The rearrangement uses TRBV6-6 and TRBJ1-5; D gene unclear. The CDR3 is made up of 15 amino acids. Germline CDR1 MNHNY, CDR2 SVGAGI (reference sequence). The CDR3 DNA is TGTGCAACCTTAAACTACGGGGTTGGCAATCAGCCCCAGCGTTTT. This gives the protein CATLNYGVGNQPQRF.

This clonotype has a handful of counts. The chain uses TRBV10-2 and TRBJ2-1; 10 bases match TRBD2. Germline loops: CDR1 WSHSY, CDR2 SAAADI. V was pared by 11 bases and J by 7 bases, with 17 bases of the junction left unmatched. This CDR3 region has 16 residues. CDR3 nucleotide sequence: TGCGCCTGCTCCGGCGGAGGGACTAGCGAGTCTAATGAGCAGTTCTTC. It codes for CACSGGGTSESNEQFF.

This clonotype was counted a few times. V is TRBV28 and J is TRBJ2-3; possibly TRBD2 for D (5 bases). The germline gives CDR1 MDHEN, CDR2 SYDVKM. The CDR3 totals 17 residues. V was clipped by 8 bases and J by 4 bases, with 25 bases between them. The CDR3 loop reads CASHYQAIKPSSDTQYF. CDR3 nucleotide sequence: TGTGCCAGCCATTACCAAGCAATCAAGCCTAGCTCAGATACGCAGTATTTT.

This clonotype was observed many times. The chain joins TRBV28 to TRBJ1-5; the D gene is possibly TRBD1 (6 bases). V lost 5 bases to trimming and J lost 6 bases, with 20 bases between them. Germline loops: CDR1 MDHEN, CDR2 SYDVKM. This CDR3 contains 16 residues. The CDR3 DNA sequence: TGTGCCAGCAGTCCCCGGGCCTCCCAGGGGAGTCAGCCCCAGCATTTT. Its translation is CASSPRASQGSQPQHF.

For this clonotype: The germline gene is not matched at one end of the junction; a read error may be the cause. The chain couples TRBV13 to TRBJ2-5; TRBD2 agrees at 7 bases. Germline lookup yields CDR1 PRHDT and CDR2 FYEKMQ (reference sequence). This CDR3 region has 14 residues. The CDR3 bases are TGTGCCAGCAGCCCGGGGACTAATTTGGAGACCCAGCACTTC. Residues: CASSPGTNLETQHF.

With respect to this clonotype: One end of the junction does not line up with germline, which may come from a read error. V and J are TRBV11-2 and TRBJ1-1; D call uncertain. In germline, CDR1 is SGHAT, CDR2 FQNNGV. The CDR3 consists of 14 residues. CDR3 in amino acids: CASSLLRQNTEAFF. The CDR3 nucleotides read TGTGCTAGCAGCTTACTCCGACAGAACACTGAAGCTTTCTTT.

This rearrangement joins TRBV6-1 to TRBJ2-1; D remains ambiguous. Trimming took off 5 bases at V and 8 bases at J, with 16 bases between the two ends. The CDR3 covers 14 residues. Germline CDR1 reads MNHNS; CDR2 reads SASEGT. CDR3 loop: CASSRAGGYYEQFF. The CDR3 DNA reads TGTGCCAGCAGTAGGGCAGGTGGATACTATGAGCAGTTCTTC.

As regards this clonotype: The junction shows a germline mismatch at one end, possibly a read error. The V and J genes are TRBV6-6 and TRBJ2-7, with 7 bases aligning to TRBD2. The CDR3 has 16 residues. Germline-derived CDR1 and CDR2 are MNHNY and SVGAGI (reference sequence). In DNA form, the CDR3 reads TGTACCAGCTATAACTACGAGGCCGGGGGGTCCTACGAGCAGTACTTC. Translation: CTSYNYEAGGSYEQYF.

The V gene is TRBV28, the J gene TRBJ1-5; D is unclear. The CDR3 is 13 residues long. Trimming took 6 bases from V and 5 from J, leaving 11 bases between them. Per the germline V gene, CDR1 is MDHEN and CDR2 is SYDVKM. The CDR3 DNA reads as TGTGCCAGCAGAACGGGGTGCCATCAGCCCCAGCATTTT. Translation gives CASRTGCHQPQHF.

Comments on this clonotype: A read error may produce the germline difference seen at one junction end. The rearrangement uses TRBV12-3 or TRBV12-4 and TRBJ2-1, with TRBD2 matching 8 bases. The CDR3 is made up of 14 amino acids. The chain's CDR3 is CASSFGGGYTEQFF. Here the CDR3 DNA reads TGTGCCAGCAGTTTCGGGGGGGGCTACACTGAGCAGTTCTTT.

This clonotype has ten or more counts. The rearrangement joins TRBV5-5 to TRBJ1-6; possibly TRBD1 for D (5 bases). Germline lookup yields CDR1 SGHKS and CDR2 YYEKEE (reference sequence). Trimming pared 0 bases from V and 9 bases from J, leaving 13 bases between. This CDR3 region has 15 residues. CDR3 in amino acids: CASSLVAGTSSPLHF. In DNA, the CDR3 is TGTGCCAGCAGCTTGGTAGCGGGGACCAGTTCACCCCTCCACTTT. Using reference TRBV5-5 and TRBJ1-6 for the parts outside the CDR3, the full variable domain is DAGVTQSPTHLIKTRGQQVTLRCSPISGHKSVSWYQQVLGQGPQFIFQYYEKEERGRGNFPDRFSARQFPNYSSELNVNALLLGDSALYLCASSLVAGTSSPLHFGNGTRLTVT.

About this clonotype itself: With a much larger clone just one base away, this may be a read error. The chain combines TRBV21-1 with TRBJ2-3. TRBV21-1 is a pseudogene. CDR3 length equals 12 residues. The CDR3 protein is CASNKGIDTQYF. Written as DNA, the CDR3 is TGTGCCAGCAATAAAGGGATAGATACGCAGTATTTT.

This clonotype was observed many times. This chain uses TRBV29-1 with TRBJ2-1, with D maybe TRBD2 (6 bases). V lost 1 base, J lost 2 bases, and 6 bases lay in between. The CDR3 sequence is 13 residues long. CDR1 is SQVTM, CDR2 ANQGSEA, per germline. The CDR3 DNA reads TGCAGCGTTGAAGCGGGAGCCTACAATGAGCAGTTCTTC. Protein: CSVEAGAYNEQFF.

This clonotype came up once. The V gene is TRBV5-1, the J gene TRBJ1-2; TRBD1 aligns across 11 bases. Germline V gene data show CDR1 as SGHRS and CDR2 as YFSETQ. Trimming removed 0 bases from V and 10 bases from J; junction bases left unmatched: 5. The CDR3 has 14 residues. CDR3 in amino acids: CASSLDRTGGDYTF. CDR3 DNA sequence: TGCGCCAGCAGCTTGGATAGGACAGGGGGCGACTACACCTTC. Combining the CDR3 with reference TRBV5-1 and TRBJ1-2 gives the whole variable domain KAGVTQTPRYLIKTRGQQVTLSCSPISGHRSVSWYQQTPGQGLQFLFEYFSETQRNKGNFPGRFSGRQFSNSRSEMNVSTLELGDSALYLCASSLDRTGGDYTFGSGTRLTVV.

The rearrangement uses TRBV18 and TRBJ2-3; 10 nucleotides agree with TRBD1. The germline CDR1 and CDR2 sequences are KGHSH and LQKENI. Trimming cost V 3 bases and J 4 bases; bases outside gene matches: 4. The CDR3 consists of 15 residues. CDR3 nucleotide sequence: TGTGCCAGCTCACCTCAGGGACAGGGGCCAGATACGCAGTATTTT. Its protein product is CASSPQGQGPDTQYF.

V gene TRBV2 combines with J gene TRBJ2-1; D could derive from TRBD1 or TRBD2 (5 bases each). Germline lookup yields CDR1 SNHLY and CDR2 FYNNEI. V was clipped by 6 bases and J by 4 bases, with 16 bases between them. This CDR3 has 15 amino acids. The CDR3 DNA is TGTGCCAGCAGAGAGCCGAGGGGCTTGTACAATGAGCAGTTCTTC. Protein sequence: CASREPRGLYNEQFF.

Concerning this clonotype itself: One junction end does not reproduce the germline sequence, and a read error may be involved. The V call is TRBV12-3 or TRBV12-4, the J call TRBJ2-7, with D tentatively TRBD1 (6 bases). The CDR3 length is 12 residues. Here the CDR3 reads CAGSVHRDEQYF. The CDR3 bases are TGTGCCGGCAGTGTTCACAGGGACGAGCAGTACTTC.

Note on this clonotype: At one boundary the junction diverges from the germline segment, which might be a read error. This chain connects TRBV5-6 to TRBJ2-2; no reliable D call. Germline CDR1 SGHDT, CDR2 YYEEEE. The CDR3 is made up of 14 amino acids. CDR3 sequence (DNA): TGTTCCAGCAGCGTGACAAGGAACACGGGGGAGCTGTTTTTT. This encodes CSSSVTRNTGELFF. Drawing the rest from reference TRBV5-6 and TRBJ2-2, the complete variable domain is DAGVTQSPTHLIKTRGQQVTLRCSPKSGHDTVSWYQQALGQGPQFIFQYYEEEERQRGNFPDRFSGHQFPNYSSELNVNALLLGDSALYLCSSSVTRNTGELFFGEGSRLTVL.

The J gene is TRBJ2-5, the V gene TRBV25-1; D unresolved. The germline V gene encodes CDR1 MGHDK and CDR2 SYGVNS. This CDR3 is built from 15 residues. V was clipped by 1 base and J by 2 bases, with 11 bases between them. Here the CDR3 DNA reads TGTGCCAGCAGTGAATGGGGTTCCAAGCAAGAGACCCAGTACTTC. Protein sequence: CASSEWGSKQETQYF.